This T cell receptor (beta chain) was sequenced during a study of preoperative IRX-2 immunotherapy in early breast cancer. Germline V gene lookup returns CDR1 GTSNPN and CDR2 SVGIG (reference sequence). The CDR3 covers 13 residues. V was pared by 2 bases and J by 8 bases, with 15 bases between. Assay used: immunoSEQ multiplex PCR; TCRdb lists only in-frame clones, some missing. Among about 32,000 clones listed, under 85% were seen once. Indicated treatment: preoperative locoregional IRX-2 cytokine immunotherapy. This clone was detected once. This chain uses TRBV30 with TRBJ1-2; D may be TRBD1 (6 bases). This clonotype originated in a human donor with breast cancer. Sequencing used lymph node tissue, obtained from a patient treated with IRX-2 immunotherapy. This CDR3 is CAWSLSGEFGYTF. CDR3 DNA sequence: TGTGCCTGGAGTCTATCAGGGGAATTCGGCTACACCTTC.